The sequence of this T cell receptor beta chain was determined in a study of graft-versus-host responses after intestinal transplantation. In the study overall: Isolated intestinal, liver-intestinal, or multivisceral transplants had been given to the recipients. Study outcomes and limitations: Circulating GvH clone levels at their peak were associated with HvG declines (early post-transplant). Where graft-donor T cell macrochimerism was present, patients had high graft-versus-host to host-versus-graft clonal ratios in allografts.

Details on this clone: The antigen remains unidentified. Other nucleotide sequences in the sample specify the same CDR3.

V shed 0 bases and J 1 base; nucleotides not matched to a gene: 5. Looked up from germline, CDR1 is MGHRA and CDR2 is YSYEKL. The CDR3 extends over 17 amino acids. Data came from immunoSEQ multiplex PCR; TCRdb stores just in-frame clones and leaves some out. The data hold over 85,000 clones, with 75% to 95% observed a single time. The chain uses TRBV4-1 and TRBJ2-1; 8 bases are a match to TRBD2. The sequencing here drew on unstimulated CD4+ T cells sorted from spleen or lymph node cells, taken before transplant. This TCR came from a human donor who was the organ donor for an intestinal transplant. CDR3: CASSQEERGPSYNEQFF. In DNA form, the CDR3 reads TGCGCCAGCAGCCAAGAGGAGCGGGGGCCGTCCTACAATGAGCAGTTCTTC.